This paragraph reports one T cell receptor (beta chain). Profiling relied on immunoSEQ multiplex PCR, and the TCRdb table lists in-frame clones only, not all of them. The data show 600,000 to 750,000 clones, about 78% seen once. This specimen comes from a study of shared clonotypes between healthy human individuals. V trimming: 6 bases; J trimming: 6 bases; junction bases outside the gene matches: 6. The CDR3 is 14 residues long. CDR1 MNHNS and CDR2 SASEGT come from the germline V gene. J is TRBJ1-5 and V is TRBV6-1; 9 bases fit TRBD1. This receptor was taken from a woman aged 30 to 39 in good health. The source material was memory CD4+ T cells sorted from blood. Sample subset: CD45RA-negative fraction. The CDR3 sequence is CASSSQGAGQPQHF. The DNA for the CDR3 is TGTGCCAGCAGCTCACAGGGGGCGGGTCAGCCCCAGCATTTT.